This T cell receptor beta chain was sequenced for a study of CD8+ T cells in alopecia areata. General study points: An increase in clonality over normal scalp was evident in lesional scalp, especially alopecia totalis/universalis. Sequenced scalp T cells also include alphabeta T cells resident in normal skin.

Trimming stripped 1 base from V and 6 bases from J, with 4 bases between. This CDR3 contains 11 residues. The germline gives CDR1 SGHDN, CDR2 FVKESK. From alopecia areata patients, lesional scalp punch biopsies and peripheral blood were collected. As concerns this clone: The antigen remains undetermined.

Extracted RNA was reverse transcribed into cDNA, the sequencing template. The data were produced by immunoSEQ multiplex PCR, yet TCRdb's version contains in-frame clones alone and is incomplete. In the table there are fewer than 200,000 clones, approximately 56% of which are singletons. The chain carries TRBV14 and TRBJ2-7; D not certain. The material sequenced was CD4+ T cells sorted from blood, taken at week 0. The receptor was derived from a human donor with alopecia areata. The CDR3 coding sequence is TGTGCCAGCAGCCAAGTGCGCGAGCAGTACTTC. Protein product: CASSQVREQYF. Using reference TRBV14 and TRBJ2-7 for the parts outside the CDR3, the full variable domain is EAGVTQFPSHSVIEKGQTVTLRCDPISGHDNLYWYRRVMGKEIKFLLHFVKESKQDESGMPNNRFLAERTGGTYSTLKVQPAELEDSGVYFCASSQVREQYFGPGTRLTVT.